Listed below are T cell receptor beta chains from one sample, sequenced in a study of blood T cell repertoires in COVID-19. Method: immunoSEQ multiplex PCR; TCRdb's copy keeps in-frame clones and lacks some. The profile shows roughly 150,000 clones, around 91% of them singletons. The specimen was peripheral blood. These receptors were taken from a woman in her 40s with acute or convalescent COVID-19. CDR3s include the opening cysteine and the closing phenylalanine or tryptophan. A D gene is named only where the DNA matches it firmly. Expanded clones get a size class; other rows say once, few or many, or leave the size out.

V gene	clone size	D gene	J gene	CDR3 DNA	CDR3 protein
TRBV5-6	NA	NA	TRBJ1-1	TGTGCCAGCAGACCCGTACCGCGGGAGGACACTGAAGCTTTCTTT	CASRPVPREDTEAFF
TRBV7-8	NA	NA	TRBJ2-1	TGTGCCAGCAGCTCCGGCGGGGCCTCCTACAATGAGCAGTTCTTC	CASSSGGASYNEQFF
TRBV9	NA	NA	TRBJ2-3	TGTGCCAGCAGCGTAGTCGGCAGGGGTAGCACAGATACGCAGTATTTT	CASSVVGRGSTDTQYF
TRBV2	NA	TRBD2	TRBJ2-1	TGTGCCAGCAATCGAGTTAGCGGGATTCTTGGGTTCTTC	CASNRVSGILGFF
TRBV7-3	NA	TRBD1	TRBJ1-3	TGTGCCAGCAGCCGGGACGACAGGGCTGGTGGAAACACCATATATTTT	CASSRDDRAGGNTIYF
TRBV12-3/TRBV12-4	NA	TRBD1	TRBJ2-7	TGTGCCAGCAGTTTAGATTTTCGACAGGGGATTTTCTTC	CASSLDFRQGIFF
TRBV7-9	NA	NA	TRBJ1-3	TGTGCCAGCAGCTTAGGCACTTTGGGGCTGCGCGGAAACACCATATATTTT	CASSLGTLGLRGNTIYF
TRBV6-5	NA	TRBD1	TRBJ1-6	TGTGCCAGCAGTTTCGACAGGGTGAGATCACCCCTCCACTTT	CASSFDRVRSPLHF
TRBV13	NA	NA	TRBJ2-6	TGTGCCAGCAGCTCAGGGCGGGGATCTGGGGCCAACGTCCTGACTTTC	CASSSGRGSGANVLTF
TRBV28	few	TRBD1	TRBJ2-4	TGTGCCAGCAGTTTCCGGACAGGGAGACACATTCAGTACTTC	CASSFRTGRHIQYF
TRBV12-3/TRBV12-4	NA	NA	TRBJ2-3	TGTGCCAGCAGTTCCACTTTGGATACGCAGTATTTT	CASSSTLDTQYF
TRBV7-9	NA	NA	TRBJ1-6	TGTGCCAGCAGCTTGGACAGCAACAATTCACCCCTCCACTTT	CASSLDSNNSPLHF
TRBV5-4	once	TRBD2	TRBJ2-3	TGTGCCAGCAGCTTGGGTGGACTAGCGATCGGCGGAGATACGCAGTATTTT	CASSLGGLAIGGDTQYF
TRBV27	NA	TRBD2	TRBJ2-3	TGTGCCAGCACCACGGCGGGGGGGCCGGTAGATACGCAGTATTTT	CASTTAGGPVDTQYF
TRBV9	NA	NA	TRBJ1-4	TGTGCCAGCAGCGTAGTAGAGGGGGCTAATGAAAAACTGTTTTTT	CASSVVEGANEKLFF